The sequence of this T cell receptor beta chain was determined in a study of low-dose radiotherapy and immunotherapy resistance in tumors. Study context: Radiation delivery to Cohort 1 consisted of 0.5 Gy per fraction every 2 weeks, summing to 6.5 Gy.

This clonotype was observed at least ten times. First-strand cDNA relied on TRAV- and TRBV-specific primers spanning alpha and beta chains. PCR amplification of the TCRs was performed with Phusion for 20 PCR cycles, and it relied on a constant-region primer together with a V-primer adapter. TCRdb processed the reads anew with MiXCR; each CDR3 protein has one entry. This table holds about 60,000 distinct CDR3 sequences, around 27% found once. The CDR3 extends over 15 amino acids. Germline CDR1 reads MNHEY; CDR2 reads SVGAGI. V lost 6 bases and J 1 base, leaving 15 bases between the germline ends. Time point given: before trial treatment.

This clonotype was sampled from a male donor with prostate cancer. The chain joins TRBV6-5 to TRBJ1-1; the D gene is possibly TRBD1 (5 bases). The sample was PBMCs, taken before treatment. As DNA, the CDR3 is TGTGCCAGCAGACCCCCGGGACGGCGGAACACTGAAGCTTTCTTT. It translates to CASRPPGRRNTEAFF.